This T cell receptor beta chain was sequenced during a study of blood T cell repertoires in COVID-19. Overall study context: Acute and convalescent COVID-19 samples came from the United States, Italy and Spain.

In germline, CDR1 is SGHTS, CDR2 YDEGEE. With 4 bases removed from V and 0 bases from J, the gap between germline ends came to 14 bases. This CDR3 is 15 amino acids long. The authors' processing: Reference gene primers were amplified, and this amplification served to estimate nucleated cell counts. Produced via immunoSEQ multiplex PCR; TCRdb's table is partial and in-frame only. The V and J calls and clone size were taken over from that table, and D and trimming were inferred from the DNA. The sample lists about 240,000 clones; 83% were seen once. This chain connects TRBV5-8 to TRBJ2-7; D possibly corresponds to TRBD1 (6 bases). This sequence was found in a human donor in a cohort sampled during active COVID-19. Material: peripheral blood. CDR3 sequence: CASSLTGFSSYEQYF. For the CDR3, the DNA is TGTGCCAGCAGCCTGACAGGTTTTAGCTCCTACGAGCAGTACTTC.